The 32 T cell receptor beta chains below were found in one sample sequenced in a study of blood T cell repertoires in COVID-19. TCRdb's copy holds only in-frame clones and misses some; the assay was immunoSEQ multiplex PCR. This sample has about 220,000 clones, with 84% found just once. The sample was PBMCs or T cells enriched from blood (not recorded which). The receptor set was obtained from a woman between 40 and 55 years old who had recovered from COVID-19.

The CDR3 coding sequence is TGTGCCAGCACTTCCCACGGTTCGTTGTTCCAGTACTTC. This codes for CASTSHGSLFQYF. The rearrangement links TRBV28 to TRBJ2-5, with D hard to call. The V end lost 7 bases, the J end lost 10 bases, and 19 bases lay between the germline ends. The germline V gene has CDR1 MDHEN and CDR2 SYDVKM. The CDR3 has 13 residues.

This chain links TRBV6-5 with TRBJ1-5; 8 bases map to TRBD1. After removal of 6 bases from V and 7 bases from J, the junction contained 8 bases not matched to a gene. Germline assignment: CDR1 MNHEY and CDR2 SVGAGI. The CDR3 runs 14 residues. The DNA of the CDR3 is TGTGCCAGCAGACTCGGACAGGGTGGCCAGCCCCAGCATTTT. This encodes CASRLGQGGQPQHF.

The chain joins TRBV7-9 to TRBJ1-1; D is unclear. The ends were cut back, 5 bases at V and 5 bases at J, with 6 bases in the middle. The V gene's germline CDR1 is SEHNR and CDR2 FQNEAQ (reference sequence). CDR3 length: 11 residues. The CDR3 sequence is CASSPQTEAFF. In DNA form, the CDR3 reads TGTGCCAGCAGCCCCCAAACTGAAGCTTTCTTT. The full variable domain, rest sourced from reference TRBV7-9 and TRBJ1-1, is DTGVSQNPRHKITKRGQNVTFRCDPISEHNRLYWYRQTLGQGPEFLTYFQNEAQLEKSRLLSDRFSAERPKGSFSTLEIQRTEQGDSAMYLCASSPQTEAFFGQGTRLTVV.

This chain links TRBV7-9 with TRBJ2-3; the D gene is possibly TRBD1 (6 bases). V was pared by 5 bases and J by 1 base, with 13 bases between. The CDR3 covers 15 residues. Per the germline V gene, CDR1 is SEHNR and CDR2 is FQNEAQ (reference sequence). CDR3 in DNA: TGTGCCAGCAGCGCACAGGGTGGGCGCACAGATACGCAGTATTTT. As protein: CASSAQGGRTDTQYF.

J is TRBJ2-2 and V is TRBV18, with TRBD1 identical over 8 bases. V lost 6 bases to trimming and J lost 1 base; unmatched junction nucleotides: 4. The CDR3 runs to 15 residues. CDR1 is KGHSH, CDR2 LQKENI, per germline. CDR3 DNA sequence: TGTGCCAGCTCGCTCGGGACAGGGAACACCGGGGAGCTGTTTTTT. This gives the protein CASSLGTGNTGELFF.

Many counts were recorded for this clone. The rearrangement links TRBV6-2 or TRBV6-3 to TRBJ2-7, with TRBD2 matching 11 bases. The CDR3 has 15 amino acids. The ends lost 0 bases at V and 4 bases at J; junction bases unmatched: 2. The germline gives CDR1 MNHEY, CDR2 SVGEGT. CDR3 nucleotide sequence: TGTGCCAGCAGTTACTCTACTAGCGGGAGTTACGAGCAGTACGTC. Translated, it gives CASSYSTSGSYEQYV.

The chain links TRBV9 to TRBJ1-5; 9 nucleotides agree with TRBD1. The trim removed 4 bases at V and 6 bases at J, leaving 8 bases unmatched. From germline, CDR1 is SGDLS and CDR2 YYNGEE. The CDR3 is 15 amino acids. The CDR3: CASSPGQGTGQPQHF. The DNA for the CDR3 is TGTGCCAGCAGCCCGGGACAGGGAACGGGTCAGCCCCAGCATTTT.

V is TRBV19 and J is TRBJ2-5; a weak D match, TRBD1 (7 bases). With 7 bases removed from V and 5 bases from J, the gap between germline ends came to 23 bases. The CDR3 is 16 residues long. The V gene's germline CDR1 is LNHDA and CDR2 SQIVND (reference sequence). CDR3 sequence reads: CASKGGGILTGETQYF. DNA for the CDR3: TGTGCCAGTAAAGGGGGCGGGATTCTAACGGGCGAGACCCAGTACTTC.

The genes are TRBV19 and TRBJ2-6; 8 bases are shared with TRBD2. V was clipped by 3 bases and J by 2 bases; unmatched bases: 3. This CDR3 contains 16 residues. Germline CDR1 is LNHDA and CDR2 is SQIVND (reference sequence). The CDR3 here is CASSMGLVAGANVLTF. The CDR3 DNA follows: TGTGCCAGTAGTATGGGACTAGTCGCTGGGGCCAACGTCCTGACTTTC.

The gene calls are TRBV13 and TRBJ2-3; TRBD2 matches 9 bases. Germline V CDR1 and CDR2: PRHDT, FYEKMQ (reference sequence). The CDR3 runs 17 residues. Losses at the gene ends were 5 bases for V and 8 bases for J; bases not matched to a gene: 17. The CDR3 DNA sequence: TGTGCCAGCAGCCCAGGATATAGCGGGAGCGTCAAGGGTACGCAGTATTTT. Its protein is CASSPGYSGSVKGTQYF.

This clone was detected a few times. The chain uses TRBV9 and TRBJ2-2; 15 bases match TRBD2. Trimming cost V 3 bases and J 0 bases; bases outside gene matches: 6. CDR1 and CDR2 (germline): SGDLS, YYNGEE. The CDR3 sequence is 19 residues long. The CDR3 protein is CASSGGLAGGFANTGELFF. CDR3 bases: TGTGCCAGCAGCGGAGGACTAGCGGGAGGGTTCGCGAACACCGGGGAGCTGTTTTTT.

This chain connects TRBV27 to TRBJ2-7; tentative D call: TRBD2 (5 bases). Germline V gives CDR1 MNHEY, CDR2 SMNVEV (reference sequence). This CDR3 is 13 amino acids long. Between the trimmed V and J ends, which lost 6 bases and 4 bases, there was a span of 13 bases. The CDR3 DNA sequence: TGTGCCAGCAGGGTAGAGGGATCTTACGAGCAGTACTTC. Translating gives CASRVEGSYEQYF.

The chain joins TRBV21-1 to TRBJ1-4; the table's D call TRBD1 went unverified against the DNA. TRBV21-1 is recorded as a pseudogene. CDR3 length equals 14 residues. CDR3 sequence reads: CASSKGRVGEKLFF. Here the CDR3 DNA reads TGTGCCAGCAGCAAAGGCAGGGTAGGTGAAAAACTGTTTTTT.

The chain couples TRBV28 to TRBJ1-1; a possible D gene is TRBD1 (5 bases). The CDR3 is made up of 15 amino acids. With 6 bases removed from V and 5 bases from J, the gap between germline ends came to 19 bases. Germline values: CDR1 MDHEN, CDR2 SYDVKM. This chain's CDR3 is CASSPPWGVKTEAFF. Here the CDR3 DNA reads TGTGCCAGCAGCCCCCCTTGGGGGGTAAAGACTGAAGCTTTCTTT.

The chain combines TRBV21-1 with TRBJ2-5; the table's D call of TRBD2 was not tested on the DNA. TRBV21-1 is a pseudogene segment. The CDR3 runs to 14 residues. The CDR3, as DNA: TGTGCCAGCAGCAAACTTAGCGAAGGCGAGACCCAGTACTTC. The encoded protein is CASSKLSEGETQYF.

The CDR3 DNA sequence: TGTGCCAGCAGCTTAGGGACTAGTTCCGGGGAGCTGTTTTTT. It translates to CASSLGTSSGELFF. The chain uses TRBV7-3 and TRBJ2-2, with 8 nucleotides matching TRBD2. V lost 2 bases to trimming and J lost 6 bases; unmatched junction nucleotides: 2. Germline V gives CDR1 SGHTA, CDR2 FQGTGA. This CDR3 contains 14 residues.

The chain couples TRBV4-3 to TRBJ2-3, with 10 positions matching TRBD1. V lost 1 base to trimming and J lost 1 base; unmatched junction nucleotides: 2. Germline CDR1 LGHNA, CDR2 YSLEER. The CDR3 length is 16 residues. The CDR3 region has the DNA TGCGCCAGCAGCCAAGGAGGGACAGGGGGCACAGATACGCAGTATTTT. Protein product: CASSQGGTGGTDTQYF.

The rearrangement joins TRBV11-2 to TRBJ2-5; 7 positions match TRBD1. The germline CDR1 and CDR2 sequences are SGHAT and FQNNGV. The junction had 3 bases not matched to a gene; V was cut back by 0 bases and J by 5 bases. The CDR3 runs 14 residues. The DNA for the CDR3 is TGTGCCAGCAGCTTAGAGACAGGGCAGGAGACCCAGTACTTC. This encodes CASSLETGQETQYF.

The rearrangement uses TRBV7-6 and TRBJ2-3; D is uncertain. V lost 2 bases and J 2 bases, leaving 14 bases between the germline ends. Germline V CDR1 and CDR2: SGHVS, FNYEAQ. The CDR3 contains 16 residues. Here the CDR3 DNA reads TGTGCCAGCAGCTTAAACACCCCATTGGTCACAGATACGCAGTATTTT. It specifies CASSLNTPLVTDTQYF. Together with reference TRBV7-6 and TRBJ2-3, the CDR3 gives the full variable domain: GAGVSQSPRYKVTKRGQDVALRCDPISGHVSLYWYRQALGQGPEFLTYFNYEAQQDKSGLPNDRFSAERPEGSISTLTIQRTEQRDSAMYRCASSLNTPLVTDTQYFGPGTRLTVL.

The chain couples TRBV18 to TRBJ2-3; 13 positions match TRBD2. The CDR3 length is 15 residues. The ends lost 7 bases at V and 6 bases at J; junction bases unmatched: 7. Germline loops: CDR1 KGHSH, CDR2 LQKENI. The CDR3 DNA follows: TGTGCCAGCTTCTGGACTAGCGGGAGTGTGGATACGCAGTATTTT. Translation gives CASFWTSGSVDTQYF.

The rearrangement uses TRBV27 and TRBJ2-7; D is uncertain. CDR1 is MNHEY, CDR2 SMNVEV, per germline (reference sequence). The CDR3 is 13 amino acids. Trimming cost V 4 bases and J 2 bases, with 9 bases left between them. DNA for the CDR3: TGTGCCAGCAGTTCCCACATGACCTACGAGCAGTACTTC. Amino acids: CASSSHMTYEQYF.

The rearrangement joins TRBV20-1 to TRBJ2-7; TRBD2 aligns across 10 bases. This CDR3 is 16 amino acids long. The V segment lost 3 bases and the J segment 5 bases; nucleotides outside the gene matches: 13. Germline values: CDR1 DFQATT, CDR2 SNEGSKA (reference sequence). The CDR3: CSASLPSGGLAHEQYF. CDR3 nucleotide sequence: TGCAGTGCTAGTCTACCTAGCGGGGGATTGGCCCACGAGCAGTACTTC.

This clone has just one count. The V and J genes are TRBV28 and TRBJ2-2, with TRBD1 identical over 9 bases. In germline, CDR1 is MDHEN, CDR2 SYDVKM. Unmatched junction bases numbered 9, after V lost 3 bases and J lost 7 bases. CDR3 length equals 16 residues. In DNA form, the CDR3 reads TGTGCCAGCAGTTTCCTCCCGGGACAGGGCGTCGGGGAGCTGTTTTTT. Amino acids: CASSFLPGQGVGELFF.

This clone was recorded only once. The rearrangement links TRBV24-1 to TRBJ1-1; 7 positions agree with TRBD1. With V trimmed by 12 bases and J by 0 bases, 18 bases remained unmatched. The CDR3 is made up of 17 amino acids. Germline CDR1 and CDR2: KGHDR and SFDVKD. The CDR3 sequence is CASGSGTDLTLNTEAFF. For the CDR3, the DNA is TGTGCCTCAGGGTCCGGGACAGACTTAACCTTGAACACTGAAGCTTTCTTT.

The J gene is TRBJ1-1, the V gene TRBV28; a weak D match, TRBD1 (6 bases). The CDR3 extends over 13 amino acids. Germline V gene data show CDR1 as MDHEN and CDR2 as SYDVKM. V was trimmed by 8 bases and J by 0 bases, leaving 10 bases between them. CDR3 amino acids: CASAGGLNTEAFF. The CDR3 nucleotides are TGTGCCAGCGCTGGGGGCTTGAACACTGAAGCTTTCTTT.

The V gene is TRBV19, the J gene TRBJ1-1, with D possibly TRBD1 on 5 matching bases. The CDR3 is 13 residues long. V shed 1 base and J shed 3 bases, with 6 bases lying between them. Germline V lookup: CDR1 LNHDA, CDR2 SQIVND (reference sequence). The CDR3 is CASSIGGYTEAFF. The CDR3 DNA reads TGTGCCAGTAGTATAGGGGGCTACACTGAAGCTTTCTTT.

The chain uses TRBV3-1 (or the pseudogene TRBV3-2) and TRBJ1-1; tentative D call: TRBD1 (5 bases). Trimming left V 5 bases short and J 5 bases short, with 12 bases between. CDR3 length: 13 residues. Germline V CDR1 and CDR2: LGHDT, YNNKEL (reference sequence). The DNA for the CDR3 is TGTGCCAGCAGCAGGACAATAGGGACTGAAGCTTTCTTT. Translation gives CASSRTIGTEAFF.

J is TRBJ2-3 and V is TRBV27; 15 nucleotides align to TRBD2. Germline-derived CDR1 and CDR2 are MNHEY and SMNVEV (reference sequence). This CDR3 has 19 amino acids. Germline trimming cut 4 bases from V and 4 bases from J; bases unmatched to any gene: 12. For the CDR3, the DNA is TGTGCCAGCAGTTCCAGAAGCCGGACTAGCGGGAGGGAGTCAGATACGCAGTATTTT. Protein product: CASSSRSRTSGRESDTQYF.

V gene TRBV7-2 combines with J gene TRBJ1-5; a weak D match, TRBD1 (5 bases). The CDR3 has 15 amino acids. The V and J ends lost 1 base and 6 bases respectively, with 13 bases between them. Germline V gene sequence: CDR1 SGHTA, CDR2 FQGNSA. The CDR3 coding sequence is TGTGCCAGCAGCTTAGTCACGGGGGTTAGTCAGCCCCAGCATTTT. Protein sequence: CASSLVTGVSQPQHF. Combining the CDR3 with reference TRBV7-2 and TRBJ1-5 gives the whole variable domain GAGVSQSPSNKVTEKGKDVELRCDPISGHTALYWYRQSLGQGLEFLIYFQGNSAPDKSGLPSDRFSAERTGGSVSTLTIQRTQQEDSAVYLCASSLVTGVSQPQHFGDGTRLSIL.

The chain recombines TRBV4-2 with TRBJ1-1; the match to TRBD1 covers 7 bases. Germline V lookup: CDR1 LGHNA, CDR2 YNFKEQ. CDR3 length: 15 residues. The junction had 6 bases not matched to a gene; V was cut back by 3 bases and J by 2 bases. CDR3 amino acids: CASSHNRGANTEAFF. For the CDR3, the DNA is TGTGCCAGCAGCCATAACAGGGGCGCAAACACTGAAGCTTTCTTT.

The sample holds a few counts of this clone. This rearrangement joins TRBV18 to TRBJ2-5; TRBD2 aligns across 11 bases. With 1 base clipped from V and 5 bases from J, the junction kept 9 bases outside the gene matches. From germline, CDR1 is KGHSH and CDR2 LQKENI. CDR3 length: 17 amino acids. In DNA, the CDR3 is TGTGCCAGCTCACCACTGGACATAGCGGGAGGGCCGGAGACCCAGTACTTC. It codes for CASSPLDIAGGPETQYF.

The chain links TRBV11-2 to TRBJ2-7; D remains ambiguous. Germline CDR1 and CDR2: SGHAT and FQNNGV. V lost 1 base, J lost 5 bases, and 6 bases lay in between. The CDR3 runs 12 residues. In nucleotides, the CDR3 is TGTGCCAGCAGCTTAGTCCCCAACGAGCAGTACTTC. Protein product: CASSLVPNEQYF. The full variable domain, rest sourced from reference TRBV11-2 and TRBJ2-7, is EAGVAQSPRYKIIEKRQSVAFWCNPISGHATLYWYQQILGQGPKLLIQFQNNGVVDDSQLPKDRFSAERLKGVDSTLKIQPAKLEDSAVYLCASSLVPNEQYFGPGTRLTVT.